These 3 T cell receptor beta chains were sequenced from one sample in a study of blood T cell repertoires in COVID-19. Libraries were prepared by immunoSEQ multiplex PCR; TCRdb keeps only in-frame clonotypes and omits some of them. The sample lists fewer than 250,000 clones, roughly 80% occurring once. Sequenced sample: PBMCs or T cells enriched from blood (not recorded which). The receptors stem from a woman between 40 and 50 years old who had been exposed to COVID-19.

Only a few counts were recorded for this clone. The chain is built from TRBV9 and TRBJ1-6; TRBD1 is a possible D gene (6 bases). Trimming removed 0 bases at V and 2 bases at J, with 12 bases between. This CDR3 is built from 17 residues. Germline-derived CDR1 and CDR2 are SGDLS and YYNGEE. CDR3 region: CASSVGTGTTYNSPLHF. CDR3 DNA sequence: TGTGCCAGCAGCGTAGGTACAGGGACCACCTATAATTCACCCCTCCACTTT.

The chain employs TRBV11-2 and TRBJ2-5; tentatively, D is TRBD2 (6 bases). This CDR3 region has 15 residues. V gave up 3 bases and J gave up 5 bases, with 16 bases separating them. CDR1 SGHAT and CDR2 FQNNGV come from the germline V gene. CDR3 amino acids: CASSFAGPGGETQYF. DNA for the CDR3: TGTGCCAGCAGCTTCGCGGGACCCGGAGGGGAGACCCAGTACTTC.

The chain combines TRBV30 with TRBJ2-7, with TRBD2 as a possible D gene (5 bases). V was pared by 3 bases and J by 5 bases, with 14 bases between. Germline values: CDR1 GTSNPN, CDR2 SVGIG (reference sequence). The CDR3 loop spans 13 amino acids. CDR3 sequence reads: CAWRSEPGDEQYF. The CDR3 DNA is TGTGCCTGGAGGAGTGAACCCGGGGACGAGCAGTACTTC.